Only one count was recorded for the clone carrying this T cell receptor beta chain. The germline CDR1 and CDR2 sequences are MRHNA and SNTAGT. Trimming took 6 bases from V and 3 from J; bases not matched to a gene: 5. The CDR3 loop spans 14 amino acids. This sample was included in a study of blood T cell repertoires in COVID-19. Sequencing used immunoSEQ multiplex PCR; TCRdb keeps in-frame clones, though not all of them. The sample yields 300,000 to 400,000 clones, approximately 81% seen once. The receptor comes from a woman aged 25 to 39 who had been exposed to COVID-19. The specimen sequenced was PBMCs or T cells enriched from blood (not recorded which). This chain links TRBV6-4 with TRBJ1-1, with 9 bases matching TRBD1. The CDR3 nucleotides read TGTGCCAGCAGGGACAGGGGCGGCGACACTGAAGCTTTCTTT. The encoded protein is CASRDRGGDTEAFF.